Shown below are 9 T cell receptor beta chains from a single sample sequenced in a study of blood T cell repertoires in COVID-19. Using immunoSEQ multiplex PCR, the repertoire was profiled, and TCRdb retains in-frame clones only, with some absent. Among 450,000 or so clones listed, 85% to 90% were seen once. Sequences were obtained from peripheral blood. Receptors were obtained from a man in his late teens or twenties with COVID-19, enrolled during active disease.

The rearrangement joins TRBV9 to TRBJ2-4, with TRBD2 matching over 10 bases. The germline gives CDR1 SGDLS, CDR2 YYNGEE. This CDR3 comprises 14 residues. Unmatched junction bases numbered 2, after V lost 0 bases and J lost 8 bases. The CDR3 sequence is CASSVGAGGDIQYF. Here the CDR3 DNA reads TGTGCCAGCAGCGTAGGAGCGGGAGGGGACATTCAGTACTTC. Complete variable domain (other parts from reference TRBV9 and TRBJ2-4): DSGVTQTPKHLITATGQRVTLRCSPRSGDLSVYWYQQSLDQGLQFLIQYYNGEERAKGNILERFSAQQFPDLHSELNLSSLELGDSALYFCASSVGAGGDIQYFGAGTRLSVL.

The chain joins TRBV9 to TRBJ2-5, with TRBD2 matching 14 bases. V shed 6 bases, J shed 4 bases, and the junction held 5 bases outside the gene matches. The CDR3 consists of 15 residues. CDR1 and CDR2 (germline): SGDLS, YYNGEE. This CDR3 reads CASTRGTSGGETQYF. DNA of the CDR3: TGTGCCAGCACCCGGGGGACTAGCGGGGGAGAGACCCAGTACTTC.

The V call is TRBV7-9, the J call TRBJ2-3; the match to TRBD1 covers 11 bases. The trim removed 5 bases at V and 3 bases at J, leaving 4 bases unmatched. CDR3 size: 15 residues. Germline values: CDR1 SEHNR, CDR2 FQNEAQ (reference sequence). Written as DNA, the CDR3 is TGTGCCAGCAGCCGAGGGACAGGGGGAACAGATACGCAGTATTTT. It encodes CASSRGTGGTDTQYF.

This chain uses TRBV5-1 with TRBJ2-2; D may be TRBD2 (6 bases). V was pared by 4 bases and J by 4 bases, with 11 bases between. The germline V gene has CDR1 SGHRS and CDR2 YFSETQ. The CDR3 is 14 amino acids. The DNA of the CDR3 is TGCGCCAGCAGCCCCCGGGGGATCACCGGGGAGCTGTTTTTT. Protein sequence: CASSPRGITGELFF.

This clone was recorded only once. The chain couples TRBV7-2 to TRBJ2-5, with 8 bases matching TRBD2. Per the germline V gene, CDR1 is SGHTA and CDR2 is FQGNSA. J gave up 1 base and V 2 bases, and 3 bases lay outside the gene matches. The CDR3 consists of 15 residues. CDR3 loop: CASSLSTSGQETQYF. CDR3 in DNA: TGTGCCAGCAGCTTAAGTACTAGCGGCCAAGAGACCCAGTACTTC. Variable domain in full (rest from reference TRBV7-2 and TRBJ2-5): GAGVSQSPSNKVTEKGKDVELRCDPISGHTALYWYRQSLGQGLEFLIYFQGNSAPDKSGLPSDRFSAERTGGSVSTLTIQRTQQEDSAVYLCASSLSTSGQETQYFGPGTRLLVL.

CDR3 sequence: CASSFQGKTQYF. The CDR3 coding sequence is TGTGCCAGCAGCTTCCAGGGGAAGACCCAGTACTTC. The chain uses TRBV13 and TRBJ2-5, with D possibly being TRBD1 (6 bases). Trimming took 3 bases from V and 6 from J, leaving 8 bases between them. This CDR3 is built from 12 residues. CDR1 is PRHDT, CDR2 FYEKMQ, per germline (reference sequence).

The chain employs TRBV7-9 and TRBJ2-1; the match to TRBD2 covers 9 bases. The CDR3 spans 15 residues. J was trimmed by 5 bases and V by 1 base; bases with no gene match: 3. Germline CDR1 is SEHNR and CDR2 is FQNEAQ (reference sequence). The CDR3 DNA reads TGTGCCAGCAGCTTAGGAGCGGGGGGAAACAATGAGCAGTTCTTC. Amino acid sequence: CASSLGAGGNNEQFF.

The chain combines TRBV7-9 with TRBJ1-4, with TRBD1 matching over 7 bases. The V and J ends lost 5 bases and 7 bases, in that order; junction bases with no gene match: 7. The CDR3 runs to 14 residues. Looked up from germline, CDR1 is SEHNR and CDR2 is FQNEAQ (reference sequence). This CDR3 is CASSVEGAGEKLFF. In nucleotides, the CDR3 is TGTGCCAGCAGCGTCGAGGGGGCTGGTGAAAAACTGTTTTTT.

The chain couples TRBV3-1 (or the pseudogene TRBV3-2) to TRBJ2-1, with TRBD2 matching 13 bases. CDR1 and CDR2 (germline): LGHDT, YNNKEL (reference sequence). CDR3 length: 16 residues. V shed 4 bases and J 6 bases; nucleotides not matched to a gene: 6. This chain's CDR3 is CASSPYTSGRANEQFF. Written as DNA, the CDR3 is TGTGCCAGCAGCCCTTACACTAGCGGGAGGGCCAATGAGCAGTTCTTC.